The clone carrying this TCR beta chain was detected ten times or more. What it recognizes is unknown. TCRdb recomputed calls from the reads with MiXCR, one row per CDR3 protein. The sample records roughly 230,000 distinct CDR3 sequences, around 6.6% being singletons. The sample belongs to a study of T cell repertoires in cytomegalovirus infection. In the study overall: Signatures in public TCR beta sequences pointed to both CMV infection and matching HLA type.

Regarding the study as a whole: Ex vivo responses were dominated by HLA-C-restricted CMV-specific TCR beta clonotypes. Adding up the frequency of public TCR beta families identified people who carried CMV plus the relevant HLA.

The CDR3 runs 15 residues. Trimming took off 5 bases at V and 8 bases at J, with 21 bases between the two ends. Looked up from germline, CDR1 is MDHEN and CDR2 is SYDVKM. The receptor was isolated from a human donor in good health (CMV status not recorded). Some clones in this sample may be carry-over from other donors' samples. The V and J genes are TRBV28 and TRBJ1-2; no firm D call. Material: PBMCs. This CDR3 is CASSLPGITAGGYTF. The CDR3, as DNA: TGTGCCAGCAGTCTCCCGGGGATTACGGCGGGGGGCTACACCTTC.